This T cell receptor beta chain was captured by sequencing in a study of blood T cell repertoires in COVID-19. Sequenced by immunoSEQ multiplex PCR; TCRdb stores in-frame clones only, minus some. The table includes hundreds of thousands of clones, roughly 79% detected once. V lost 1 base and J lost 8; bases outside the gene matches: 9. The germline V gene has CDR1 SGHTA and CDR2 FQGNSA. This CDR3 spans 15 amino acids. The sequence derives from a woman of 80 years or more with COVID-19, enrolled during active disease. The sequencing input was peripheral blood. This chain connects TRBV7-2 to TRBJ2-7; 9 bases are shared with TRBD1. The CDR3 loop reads CASSLGPGQGGKQYF. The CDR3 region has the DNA TGTGCCAGCAGCTTAGGCCCGGGACAGGGAGGCAAGCAGTACTTC.